This T cell receptor (beta chain) was identified during a study of cytomegalovirus exposure and HLA in healthy donors. On this clone itself: Its matching antigen is unknown.

V was shortened by 7 bases and J by 4 bases, with 19 bases between the two germline ends. The V gene's germline CDR1 is MNHEY and CDR2 SVGAGI. The length of the CDR3 is 15 residues. Donors in the study were healthy people who gave bone marrow. Study-level findings and limits: Presence/absence results assume similar sequencing depth per donor, which may not hold. The later analysis indicated that the majority of CMV-associated TCR beta chains appeared HLA-restricted.

The PCR made use of 60 Vbeta and 13 Jbeta primers. The data were produced by immunoSEQ multiplex PCR, yet TCRdb's version contains in-frame clones alone and is incomplete. The sample lists approximately 190,000 clones, roughly 80% seen once, with approximately 6.3% in the top ten. This sequence joins TRBV6-5 and TRBJ2-5; a weak D match, TRBD2 (7 bases). The TCR originated in a middle-aged man in good health and CMV-seropositive. The sequenced sample consisted of PBMCs. This CDR3 reads CASKSTPGGLETQYF. CDR3 DNA: TGTGCCAGCAAGAGCACTCCGGGGGGCCTAGAGACCCAGTACTTC.